This T cell receptor (beta chain) was captured in a study of blood T cell repertoires in COVID-19. Germline V gene lookup returns CDR1 LNHDA and CDR2 SQIVND (reference sequence). The CDR3 is 12 amino acids. V was clipped by 3 bases and J by 9 bases, with 11 bases between them. Per the original methods: Amplification with reference gene primers provided the estimates of nucleated cell counts. Sequencing was performed with immunoSEQ multiplex PCR; in TCRdb, only in-frame clones are kept and a portion is missing. The DNA gave D and trimming, while V, J and clone size come from that table. The table shows roughly 140,000 clones, with 88% occurring only once.

V and J are TRBV19 and TRBJ1-1, with D hard to call. The specimen was peripheral blood. This sequence was found in a human donor in a cohort sampled during active COVID-19. The CDR3 is CASSIGGRQAFF. CDR3 nucleotides: TGTGCCAGTAGTATTGGAGGCCGGCAAGCTTTCTTT.